The T cell receptor beta chain described here comes from a study of shared clonotypes between healthy human individuals. The protocol was immunoSEQ multiplex PCR, while the TCRdb copy is restricted to in-frame clones and leaves out a portion. This sample has 2.3 million or so clones; 80% to 95% occur once, and the top ten carry under 0.45%. Material for sequencing was naive CD4+ T cells from PBMCs. Subset in this sample: CD45RA+ positively selected. This TCR was recovered from a man aged 18 to 35 in good health. Some clones in this sample may be carry-over from other donors' samples.

CDR3 nucleotides: TGTGCCAGCAGCTTATCGGGGGGCGCAGATGGCTACACCTTC. As protein: CASSLSGGADGYTF. The J gene is TRBJ1-2, the V gene TRBV7-9, with D perhaps matching TRBD1 (6 bases). V was shortened by 2 bases and J by 6 bases, with 13 bases between the two germline ends. Germline CDR1 SEHNR, CDR2 FQNEAQ (reference sequence). There are 14 residues in the CDR3. Full variable domain (outside the CDR3, taken from reference TRBV7-9 and TRBJ1-2): DTGVSQNPRHKITKRGQNVTFRCDPISEHNRLYWYRQTLGQGPEFLTYFQNEAQLEKSRLLSDRFSAERPKGSFSTLEIQRTEQGDSAMYLCASSLSGGADGYTFGSGTRLTVV.